The 11 T cell receptor beta chains presented below share a single source sample, sequenced in a study of regulatory T cells in long-lasting Graves disease. The time point here: newly diagnosed GD, antithyroid drugs for less than 3 months. RNA isolated from PBMCs was used to make the TCR library. Sequencing libraries for TCR beta were prepared with iRepertoire HTBI primers and Arm-PCR of CDR3 regions. Via MiXCR, TCRdb re-called the multiplex PCR reads, giving one row per CDR3 protein. The data hold 360,000 or so distinct CDR3 sequences, with about an eighth observed a single time. These data were also filed under a second study, of T cells in Graves' hyperthyroidism and ophthalmopathy.

Sequencing was performed on peripheral blood mononuclear cells (PBMCs), taken at new diagnosis, from a patient treated with antithyroid drugs. Receptor source: a woman aged 18-29 years with Graves disease.

The genes are TRBV3-1 and TRBJ2-1, with TRBD2 as a possible D gene (7 bases). CDR1 is LGHDT and CDR2 is YNNKEL in the germline V gene (reference sequence). The length of the CDR3 is 14 residues. V lost 7 bases to trimming and J lost 6 bases, with 16 bases between them. CDR3 nucleotide sequence: TGTGCCAGCACCGTGGGGGGGCCCGTCAATGAGCAGTTCTTC. This gives the protein CASTVGGPVNEQFF.

This clonotype was counted at least ten times. The chain uses TRBV11-2 and TRBJ1-4; D might be TRBD1 (5 bases). Trimming pared 5 bases from V and 5 bases from J, leaving 18 bases between. This CDR3 contains 16 residues. Germline CDR1 is SGHAT and CDR2 is FQNNGV. CDR3 sequence: CASSPSGGRTNEKLFF. For the CDR3, the DNA is TGTGCCAGCAGCCCATCGGGGGGGAGGACCAATGAAAAACTGTTTTTT.

This clonotype was recorded at least ten times. This chain uses TRBV7-9 with TRBJ1-2; D is ambiguous. V lost 1 base and J 6 bases, leaving 6 bases between the germline ends. Germline CDR1 SEHNR, CDR2 FQNEAQ (reference sequence). The CDR3 is 12 residues long. The CDR3 DNA reads as TGTGCCAGCAGCTTAGACCTTGATGGCTACACCTTC. It translates to CASSLDLDGYTF.

Many counts were recorded for this clonotype. V usage is TRBV28 and J usage is TRBJ2-1, with TRBD2 matching over 13 bases. The CDR3 covers 16 residues. Germline lookup yields CDR1 MDHEN and CDR2 SYDVKM. V was clipped by 6 bases and J by 9 bases; unmatched bases: 11. The CDR3 spells CASSRGLAGPGSEQFF. The CDR3 DNA follows: TGTGCCAGCAGCCGGGGACTAGCGGGACCGGGGAGTGAGCAGTTCTTC.

J is TRBJ2-5 and V is TRBV10-3; the D gene is possibly TRBD2 (6 bases). This CDR3 has 14 residues. V lost 3 bases and J 0 bases, leaving 8 bases between the germline ends. Looked up from germline, CDR1 is ENHRY and CDR2 is SYGVKD. The DNA for the CDR3 is TGTGCCATCAGTGACAGACTAGACCAAGAGACCCAGTACTTC. Translating it yields CAISDRLDQETQYF.

This clonotype came up many times. The rearrangement uses TRBV11-2 and TRBJ1-1, with D hard to call. Trimming cost V 1 base and J 1 base, with 10 bases left between them. Germline V CDR1 and CDR2: SGHAT, FQNNGV. The CDR3 spans 15 residues. The CDR3 coding sequence is TGTGCCAGCAGCTTAGCCGGGTGGGGGAACACTGAAGCTTTCTTT. It specifies CASSLAGWGNTEAFF.

This clonotype was seen many times. The J gene is TRBJ2-7, the V gene TRBV20-1; TRBD1 might be the D (6 bases). The CDR3 length is 17 residues. CDR1 and CDR2 from the germline V gene are DFQATT and SNEGSKA (reference sequence). Trimming removed 8 bases from V and 0 bases from J, with 26 bases in between. The CDR3 sequence: CSPKGIAQGSTSYEQYV. For the CDR3, the DNA is TGCAGTCCAAAAGGTATAGCACAGGGTTCCACCTCCTACGAGCAGTACGTC.

CDR3 nucleotides: TGCGCCAGCAGCCGCTTGACAGGGGGCGGAAGATACTACGAGCAGTACTTC. Residues: CASSRLTGGGRYYEQYF. The chain combines TRBV4-3 with TRBJ2-7, with 10 bases that match TRBD1. The CDR3 sequence is 17 residues long. The germline V gene has CDR1 LGHNA and CDR2 YSLEER. The ends lost 4 bases at V and 3 bases at J; junction bases unmatched: 12.

In this sample, this clonotype turned up many times. This chain links TRBV28 with TRBJ2-6; D is possibly TRBD1 (6 bases). The CDR3 has 13 amino acids. Germline V gene data show CDR1 as MDHEN and CDR2 as SYDVKM. DNA for the CDR3: TGTGCTACAGGGAGCGGAGGGGCCAACGTCCTGACTTTC. Protein: CATGSGGANVLTF.

This clonotype was observed many times. The rearrangement links TRBV18 to TRBJ1-2; TRBD1 might be the D (5 bases). Germline assignment: CDR1 KGHSH and CDR2 LQKENI. This CDR3 contains 17 residues. Deletions cut 3 bases from V and 7 bases from J, with 24 bases between. Written as DNA, the CDR3 is TGTGCCAGCTCACCGGAAGTGGGGCAGGGCCCCTTCGGTGGCTACACCTTC. It translates to CASSPEVGQGPFGGYTF.

This clonotype has a count of ten or more. V is TRBV6-1 and J is TRBJ1-1; no clear D gene. The CDR3 extends over 17 amino acids. Germline V lookup: CDR1 MNHNS, CDR2 SASEGT. V shed 5 bases and J shed 2 bases, with 21 bases lying between them. Here the CDR3 DNA reads TGTGCCAGCAGTCTCCAACCGCCGGCAGGCCACAACACTGAAGCTTTCTTT. Protein product: CASSLQPPAGHNTEAFF.